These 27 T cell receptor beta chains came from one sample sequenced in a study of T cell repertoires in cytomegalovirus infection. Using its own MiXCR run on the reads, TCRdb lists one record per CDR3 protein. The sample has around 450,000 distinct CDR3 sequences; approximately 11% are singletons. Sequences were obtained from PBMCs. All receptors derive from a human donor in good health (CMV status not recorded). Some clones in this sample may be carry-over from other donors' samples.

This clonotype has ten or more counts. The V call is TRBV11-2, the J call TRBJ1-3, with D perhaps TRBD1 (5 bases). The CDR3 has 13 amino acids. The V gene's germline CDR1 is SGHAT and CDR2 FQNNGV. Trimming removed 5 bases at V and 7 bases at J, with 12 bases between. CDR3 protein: CASSRYRGNTIYF. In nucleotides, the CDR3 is TGTGCCAGCAGCCGCTACCGGGGGAACACCATATATTTT.

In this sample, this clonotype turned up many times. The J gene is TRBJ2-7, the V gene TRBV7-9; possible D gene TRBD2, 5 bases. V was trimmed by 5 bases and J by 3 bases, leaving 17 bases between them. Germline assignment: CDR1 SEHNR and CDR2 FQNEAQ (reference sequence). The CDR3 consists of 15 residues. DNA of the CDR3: TGTGCCAGCAGCCTAACTAGGGAGAGGAACTACGAGCAGTACTTC. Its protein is CASSLTRERNYEQYF.

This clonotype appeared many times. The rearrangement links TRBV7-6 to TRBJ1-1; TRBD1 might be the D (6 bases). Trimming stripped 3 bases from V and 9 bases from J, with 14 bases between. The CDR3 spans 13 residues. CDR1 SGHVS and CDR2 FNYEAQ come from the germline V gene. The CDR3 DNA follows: TGTGCCAGCAGCTTGAGGACAGAGGGTAAAGCTTTCTTT. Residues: CASSLRTEGKAFF.

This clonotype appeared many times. CDR3 DNA sequence: TGTGCCAGCAGCCCCCGGAGGGGTTATGGCTACACCTTC. It specifies CASSPRRGYGYTF. The J gene is TRBJ1-2, the V gene TRBV7-6; the D gene is possibly TRBD1 (5 bases). Deletions cut 5 bases from V and 5 bases from J, with 12 bases between. Germline V CDR1 and CDR2: SGHVS, FNYEAQ. The CDR3 totals 13 residues.

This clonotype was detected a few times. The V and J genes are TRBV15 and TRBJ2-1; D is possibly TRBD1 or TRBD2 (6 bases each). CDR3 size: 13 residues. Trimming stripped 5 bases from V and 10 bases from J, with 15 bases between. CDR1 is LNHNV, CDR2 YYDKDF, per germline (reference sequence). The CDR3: CATSRRRGPEQFF. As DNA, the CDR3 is TGTGCCACCAGCCGGCGTCGGGGGCCGGAGCAGTTCTTC. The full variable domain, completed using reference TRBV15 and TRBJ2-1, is DAMVIQNPRYQVTQFGKPVTLSCSQTLNHNVMYWYQQKSSQAPKLLFHYYDKDFNNEADTPDNFQSRRPNTSFCFLDIRSPGLGDTAMYLCATSRRRGPEQFFGPGTRLTVL.

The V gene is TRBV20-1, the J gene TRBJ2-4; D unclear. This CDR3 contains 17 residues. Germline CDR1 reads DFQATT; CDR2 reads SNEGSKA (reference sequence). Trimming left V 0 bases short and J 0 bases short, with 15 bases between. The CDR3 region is CSARDLEGILAKNIQYF. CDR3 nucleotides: TGCAGTGCTAGAGATCTCGAAGGGATCTTAGCCAAAAACATTCAGTACTTC.

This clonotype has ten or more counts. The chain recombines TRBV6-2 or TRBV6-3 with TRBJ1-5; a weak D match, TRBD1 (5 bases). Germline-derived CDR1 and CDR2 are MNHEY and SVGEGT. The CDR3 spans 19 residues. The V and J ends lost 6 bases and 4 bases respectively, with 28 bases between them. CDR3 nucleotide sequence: TGTGCCAGCAGAACACCCCGTCGGGTTGGAGGGGAAGAGAATCAGCCCCAGCATTTT. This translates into CASRTPRRVGGEENQPQHF.

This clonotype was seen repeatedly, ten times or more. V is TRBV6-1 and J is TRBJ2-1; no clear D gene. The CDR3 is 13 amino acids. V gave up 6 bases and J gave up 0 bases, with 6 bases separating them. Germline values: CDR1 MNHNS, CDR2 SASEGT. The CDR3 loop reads CASSQTSYNEQFF. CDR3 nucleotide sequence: TGTGCCAGCAGCCAGACCTCCTACAATGAGCAGTTCTTC.

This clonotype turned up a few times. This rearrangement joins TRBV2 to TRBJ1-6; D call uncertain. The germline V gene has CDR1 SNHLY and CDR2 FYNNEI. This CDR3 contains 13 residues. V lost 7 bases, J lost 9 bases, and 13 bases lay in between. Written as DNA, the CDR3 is TGTGCCAGCACTACGTCGTCGGGTTCACCCCTCCACTTT. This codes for CASTTSSGSPLHF.

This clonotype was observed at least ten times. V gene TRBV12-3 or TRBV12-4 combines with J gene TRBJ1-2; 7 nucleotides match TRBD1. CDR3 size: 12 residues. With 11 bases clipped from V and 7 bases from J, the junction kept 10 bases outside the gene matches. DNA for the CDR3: TGTGCCTCCGGGGGAGGGGGCCGTGGCTACACCTTC. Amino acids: CASGGGGRGYTF.

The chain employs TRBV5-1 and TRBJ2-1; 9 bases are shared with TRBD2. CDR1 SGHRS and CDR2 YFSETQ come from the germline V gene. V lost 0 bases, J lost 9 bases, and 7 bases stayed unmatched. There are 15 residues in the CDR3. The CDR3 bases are TGCGCCAGCAGCTTGGTTAGCGGGGGCCCTGGTGAGCAGTTCTTC. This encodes CASSLVSGGPGEQFF.

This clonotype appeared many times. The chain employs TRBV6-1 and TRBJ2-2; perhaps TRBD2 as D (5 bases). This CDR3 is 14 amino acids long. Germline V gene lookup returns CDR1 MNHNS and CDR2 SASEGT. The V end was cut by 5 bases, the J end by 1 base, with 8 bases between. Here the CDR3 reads CASSFRGNTGELFF. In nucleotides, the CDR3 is TGTGCCAGCAGTTTCCGGGGGAACACCGGGGAGCTGTTTTTT.

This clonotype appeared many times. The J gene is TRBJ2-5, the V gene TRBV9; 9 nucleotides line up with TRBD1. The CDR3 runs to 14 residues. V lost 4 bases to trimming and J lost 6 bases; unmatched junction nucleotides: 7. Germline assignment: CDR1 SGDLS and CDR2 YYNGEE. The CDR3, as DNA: TGTGCCAGCAGCAACGGACAGGGGCGGCAGACCCAGTACTTC. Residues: CASSNGQGRQTQYF. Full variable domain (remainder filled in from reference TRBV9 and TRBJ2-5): DSGVTQTPKHLITATGQRVTLRCSPRSGDLSVYWYQQSLDQGLQFLIQYYNGEERAKGNILERFSAQQFPDLHSELNLSSLELGDSALYFCASSNGQGRQTQYFGPGTRLLVL.

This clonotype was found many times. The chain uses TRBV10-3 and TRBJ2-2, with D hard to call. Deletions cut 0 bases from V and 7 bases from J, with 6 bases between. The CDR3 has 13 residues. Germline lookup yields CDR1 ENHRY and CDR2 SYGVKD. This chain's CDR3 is CAISESTRGELFF. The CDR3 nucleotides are TGTGCCATCAGTGAGTCGACACGCGGGGAGCTGTTTTTT.

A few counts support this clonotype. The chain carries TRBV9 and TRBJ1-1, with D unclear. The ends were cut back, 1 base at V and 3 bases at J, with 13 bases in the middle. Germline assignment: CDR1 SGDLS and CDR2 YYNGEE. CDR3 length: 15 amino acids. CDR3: CASSVLEGWDTEAFF. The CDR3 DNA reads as TGTGCCAGCAGCGTACTTGAGGGTTGGGACACTGAAGCTTTCTTT. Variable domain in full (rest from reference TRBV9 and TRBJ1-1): DSGVTQTPKHLITATGQRVTLRCSPRSGDLSVYWYQQSLDQGLQFLIQYYNGEERAKGNILERFSAQQFPDLHSELNLSSLELGDSALYFCASSVLEGWDTEAFFGQGTRLTVV.

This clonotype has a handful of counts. CDR3: CSARDPGTDSPLHF. Written as DNA, the CDR3 is TGCAGTGCTAGAGATCCTGGGACAGATTCACCCCTCCACTTT. This sequence joins TRBV20-1 and TRBJ1-6; 7 nucleotides align to TRBD1. Germline V CDR1 and CDR2: DFQATT, SNEGSKA (reference sequence). V trimming: 0 bases; J trimming: 8 bases; junction bases outside the gene matches: 4. This CDR3 has 14 amino acids.

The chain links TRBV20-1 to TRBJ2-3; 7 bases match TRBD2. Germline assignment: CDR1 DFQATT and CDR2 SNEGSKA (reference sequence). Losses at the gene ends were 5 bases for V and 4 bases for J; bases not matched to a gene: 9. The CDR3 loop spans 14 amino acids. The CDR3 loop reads CSARAGARPDTQYF. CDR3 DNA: TGCAGTGCTCGGGCGGGAGCCCGCCCAGATACGCAGTATTTT.

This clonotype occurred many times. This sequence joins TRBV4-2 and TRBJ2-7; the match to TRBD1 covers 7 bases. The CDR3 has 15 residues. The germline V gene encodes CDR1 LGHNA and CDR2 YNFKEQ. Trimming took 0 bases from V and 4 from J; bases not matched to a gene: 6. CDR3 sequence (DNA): TGTGCCAGCAGCCAAGATCAGGCAGGGGGATACGAGCAGTACTTC. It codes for CASSQDQAGGYEQYF.

The CDR3 DNA reads as TGTGCCAGCAGTCGAGGGGGGATGAGGACAGATACGCAGTATTTT. Translating gives CASSRGGMRTDTQYF. V is TRBV25-1 and J is TRBJ2-3; D tentatively fits TRBD1 or TRBD2 (6 bases each). Trimming cost V 5 bases and J 3 bases, with 15 bases left between them. CDR1 and CDR2 (germline): MGHDK, SYGVNS. CDR3 length: 15 residues.

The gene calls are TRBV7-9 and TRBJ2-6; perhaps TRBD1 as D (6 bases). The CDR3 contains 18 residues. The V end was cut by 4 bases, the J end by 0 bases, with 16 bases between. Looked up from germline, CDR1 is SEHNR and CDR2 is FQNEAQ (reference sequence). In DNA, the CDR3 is TGTGCCAGCAGCTCCAAGACAGGCCCCGACTCTGGGGCCAACGTCCTGACTTTC. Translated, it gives CASSSKTGPDSGANVLTF.

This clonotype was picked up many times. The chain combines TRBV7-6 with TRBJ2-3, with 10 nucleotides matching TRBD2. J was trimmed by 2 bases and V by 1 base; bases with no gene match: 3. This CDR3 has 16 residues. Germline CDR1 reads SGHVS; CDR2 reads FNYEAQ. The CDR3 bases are TGTGCCAGCAGCTTAGGACTAGCGGGTCTCACAGATACGCAGTATTTT. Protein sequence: CASSLGLAGLTDTQYF.

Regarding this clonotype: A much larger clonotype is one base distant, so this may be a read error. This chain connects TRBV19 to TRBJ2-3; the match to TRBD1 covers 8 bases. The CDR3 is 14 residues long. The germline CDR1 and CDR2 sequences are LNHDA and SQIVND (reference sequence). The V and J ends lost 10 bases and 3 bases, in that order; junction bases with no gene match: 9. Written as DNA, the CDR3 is TGTGCCACTAGATCGGGACAGGTGACAGATACGCAGTATTTT. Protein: CATRSGQVTDTQYF. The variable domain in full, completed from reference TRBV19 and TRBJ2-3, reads DGGITQSPKYLFRKEGQNVTLSCEQNLNHDAMYWYRQDPGQGLRLIYYSQIVNDFQKGDIAEGYSVSREKKESFPLTVTSAQKNPTAFYLCATRSGQVTDTQYFGPGTRLTVL.

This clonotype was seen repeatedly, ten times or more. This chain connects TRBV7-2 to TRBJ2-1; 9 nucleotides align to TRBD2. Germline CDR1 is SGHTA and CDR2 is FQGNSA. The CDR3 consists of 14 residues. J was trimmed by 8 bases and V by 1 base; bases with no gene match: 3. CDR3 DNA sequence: TGTGCCAGCAGCTTAGGCGGGGGGGCCTATGAGCAGTTCTTC. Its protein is CASSLGGGAYEQFF. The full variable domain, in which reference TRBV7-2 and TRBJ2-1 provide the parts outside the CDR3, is GAGVSQSPSNKVTEKGKDVELRCDPISGHTALYWYRQSLGQGLEFLIYFQGNSAPDKSGLPSDRFSAERTGGSVSTLTIQRTQQEDSAVYLCASSLGGGAYEQFFGPGTRLTVL.

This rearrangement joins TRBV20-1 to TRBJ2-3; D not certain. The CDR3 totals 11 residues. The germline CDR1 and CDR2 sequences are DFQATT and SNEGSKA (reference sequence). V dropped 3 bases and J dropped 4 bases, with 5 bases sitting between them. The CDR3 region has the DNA TGCAGTGCTAGTTCTCCAGATACGCAGTATTTT. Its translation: CSASSPDTQYF.

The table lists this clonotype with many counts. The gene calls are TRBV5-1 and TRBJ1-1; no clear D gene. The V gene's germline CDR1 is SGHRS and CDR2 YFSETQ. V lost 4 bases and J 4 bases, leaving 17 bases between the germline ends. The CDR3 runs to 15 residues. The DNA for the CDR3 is TGCGCCAGCAGCCCCGGGCCCCCCCCCGGCACTGAAGCTTTCTTT. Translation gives CASSPGPPPGTEAFF.

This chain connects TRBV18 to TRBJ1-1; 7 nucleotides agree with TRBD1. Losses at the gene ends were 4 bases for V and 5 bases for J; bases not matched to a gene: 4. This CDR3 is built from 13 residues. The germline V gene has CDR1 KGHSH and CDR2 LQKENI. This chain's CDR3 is CASSQPTGTEAFF. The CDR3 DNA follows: TGTGCCAGCTCACAACCGACAGGGACTGAAGCTTTCTTT.

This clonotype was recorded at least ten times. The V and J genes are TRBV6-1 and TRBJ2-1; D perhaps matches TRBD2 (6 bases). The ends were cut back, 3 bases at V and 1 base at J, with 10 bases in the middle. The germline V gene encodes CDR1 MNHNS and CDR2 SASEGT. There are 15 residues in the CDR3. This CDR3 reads CASSEEGRSYNEQFF. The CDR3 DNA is TGTGCCAGCAGTGAGGAGGGCCGATCCTACAATGAGCAGTTCTTC.